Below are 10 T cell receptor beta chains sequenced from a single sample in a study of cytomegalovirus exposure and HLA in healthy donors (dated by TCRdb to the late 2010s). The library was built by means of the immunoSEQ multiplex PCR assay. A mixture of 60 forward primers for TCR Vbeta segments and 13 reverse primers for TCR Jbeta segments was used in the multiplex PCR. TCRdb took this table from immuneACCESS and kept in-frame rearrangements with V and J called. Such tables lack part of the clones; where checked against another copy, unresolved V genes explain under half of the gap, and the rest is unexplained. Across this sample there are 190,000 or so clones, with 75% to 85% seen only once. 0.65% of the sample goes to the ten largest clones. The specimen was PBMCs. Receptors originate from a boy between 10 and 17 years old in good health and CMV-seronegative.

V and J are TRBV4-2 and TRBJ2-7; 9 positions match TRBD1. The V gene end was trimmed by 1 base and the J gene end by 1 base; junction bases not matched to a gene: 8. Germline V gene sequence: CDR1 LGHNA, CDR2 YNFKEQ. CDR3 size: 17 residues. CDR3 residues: CASSQGGVGQGSYEQYF. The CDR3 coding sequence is TGTGCCAGCAGCCAAGGGGGAGTGGGACAGGGTTCCTACGAGCAGTACTTC.

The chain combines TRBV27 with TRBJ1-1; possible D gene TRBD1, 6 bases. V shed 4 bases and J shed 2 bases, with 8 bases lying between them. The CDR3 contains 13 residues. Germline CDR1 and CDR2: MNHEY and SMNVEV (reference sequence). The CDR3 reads CASSYRANTEAFF. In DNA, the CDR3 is TGTGCCAGCAGTTACAGGGCCAACACTGAAGCTTTCTTT.

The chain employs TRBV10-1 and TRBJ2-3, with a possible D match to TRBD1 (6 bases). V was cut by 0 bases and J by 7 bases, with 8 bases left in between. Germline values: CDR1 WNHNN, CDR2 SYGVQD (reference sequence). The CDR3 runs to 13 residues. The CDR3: CASSESGQHTQYF. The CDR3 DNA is TGCGCCAGCAGTGAGTCCGGACAGCATACGCAGTATTTT.

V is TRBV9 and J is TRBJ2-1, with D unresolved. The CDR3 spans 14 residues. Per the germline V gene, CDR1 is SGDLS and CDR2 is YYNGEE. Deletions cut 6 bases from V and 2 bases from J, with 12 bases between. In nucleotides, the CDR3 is TGTGCCAGCAACCCTGCGGCCACCTACAATGAGCAGTTCTTC. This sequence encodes CASNPAATYNEQFF.

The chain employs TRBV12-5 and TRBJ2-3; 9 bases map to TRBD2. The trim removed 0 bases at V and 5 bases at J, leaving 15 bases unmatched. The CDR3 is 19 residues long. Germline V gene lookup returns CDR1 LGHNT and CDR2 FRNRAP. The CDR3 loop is CASGLVRLGRGGSGDTQYF. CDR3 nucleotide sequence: TGTGCTAGTGGTTTGGTGAGGCTCGGGCGGGGGGGATCGGGAGATACGCAGTATTTT. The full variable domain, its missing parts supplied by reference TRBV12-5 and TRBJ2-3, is DARVTQTPRHKVTEMGQEVTMRCQPILGHNTVFWYRQTMMQGLELLAYFRNRAPLDDSGMPKDRFSAEMPDATLATLKIQPSEPRDSAVYFCASGLVRLGRGGSGDTQYFGPGTRLTVL.

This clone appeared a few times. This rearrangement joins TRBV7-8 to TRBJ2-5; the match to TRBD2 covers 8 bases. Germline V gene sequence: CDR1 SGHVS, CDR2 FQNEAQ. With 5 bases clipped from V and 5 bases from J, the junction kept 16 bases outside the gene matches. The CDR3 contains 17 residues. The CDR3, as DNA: TGTGCCAGCAGCCTTACTAGCGGTCTGACGATGGGGGAGACCCAGTACTTC. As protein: CASSLTSGLTMGETQYF. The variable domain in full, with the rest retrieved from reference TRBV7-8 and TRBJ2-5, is GAGVSQSPRYKVAKRGQDVALRCDPISGHVSLFWYQQALGQGPEFLTYFQNEAQLDKSGLPSDRFFAERPEGSVSTLKIQRTQQEDSAVYLCASSLTSGLTMGETQYFGPGTRLLVL.

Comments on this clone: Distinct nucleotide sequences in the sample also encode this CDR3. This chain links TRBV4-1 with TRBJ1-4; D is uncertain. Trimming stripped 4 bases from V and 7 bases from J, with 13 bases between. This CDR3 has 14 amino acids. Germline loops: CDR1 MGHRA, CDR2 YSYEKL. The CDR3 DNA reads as TGCGCCAGCAGCCTCGCGGGGAGTTCTGAAAAACTGTTTTTT. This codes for CASSLAGSSEKLFF.

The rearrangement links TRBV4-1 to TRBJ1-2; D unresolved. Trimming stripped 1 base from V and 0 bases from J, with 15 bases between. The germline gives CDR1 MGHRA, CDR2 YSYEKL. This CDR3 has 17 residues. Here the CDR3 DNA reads TGCGCCAGCAGCCAAGTATTGTCAGACATGCCTAACTATGGCTACACCTTC. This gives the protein CASSQVLSDMPNYGYTF.

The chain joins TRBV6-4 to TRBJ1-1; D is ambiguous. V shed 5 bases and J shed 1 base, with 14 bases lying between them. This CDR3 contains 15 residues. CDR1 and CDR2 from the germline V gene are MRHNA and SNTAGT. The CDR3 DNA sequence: TGTGCCAGCAGTCGTACGGAGGAGGGGAACACTGAAGCTTTCTTT. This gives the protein CASSRTEEGNTEAFF.

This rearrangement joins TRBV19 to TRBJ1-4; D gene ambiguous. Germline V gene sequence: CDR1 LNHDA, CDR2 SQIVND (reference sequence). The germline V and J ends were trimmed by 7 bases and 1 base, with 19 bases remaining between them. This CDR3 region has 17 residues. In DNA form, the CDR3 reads TGTGCCAGTACCCCGAGGATCGGCGTCGGAACTAATGAAAAACTGTTTTTT. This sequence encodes CASTPRIGVGTNEKLFF.